The 9 T cell receptor beta chains below come from one sample, sequenced in a study of T cell repertoires in cytomegalovirus infection. Their antigen targets remain unknown. TCRdb passed the reads through MiXCR, listing each CDR3 protein once. The sample consists of 550,000 to 700,000 distinct CDR3 sequences, around two fifths of them appearing once. The sequenced sample was cultured PBMCs, obtained from culture after CMV antigen stimulation. Source of these receptors: a human donor in good health (CMV status not recorded). Some clones in this sample may be carry-over from other donors' samples.

As concerns this clonotype: Possible read error: a much larger clone is one base away. The rearrangement joins TRBV7-2 to TRBJ2-3; TRBD2 matches at 8 bases. Germline V gene lookup returns CDR1 SGHTA and CDR2 FQGNSA. This CDR3 has 17 amino acids. J gave up 0 bases and V 3 bases, and 8 bases lay outside the gene matches. The CDR3 loop reads CASSLLVSSGSTDTQYF. CDR3 sequence (DNA): TGTGCCAGCAGCTTGCTGGTGTCTAGCGGGAGCACAGATACGCAGTATTTT.

The rearrangement links TRBV19 to TRBJ1-5; no definite D call. Germline V gives CDR1 LNHDA, CDR2 SQIVND (reference sequence). The V gene lost 6 bases and the J gene lost 7 bases, with 10 bases spanning the gap. The CDR3 is made up of 12 amino acids. The CDR3: CASSAPRQPQHF. Here the CDR3 DNA reads TGTGCCAGTAGCGCACCTCGCCAGCCCCAGCATTTT.

The V call is TRBV24-1, the J call TRBJ1-2, with a possible D match to TRBD1 (5 bases). Trimming took off 7 bases at V and 8 bases at J, with 13 bases between the two ends. The CDR3 consists of 12 residues. Germline V lookup: CDR1 KGHDR, CDR2 SFDVKD. CDR3 sequence: CATRGDSSGYTF. The CDR3 DNA is TGTGCCACCAGGGGAGACAGTTCGGGCTACACCTTC.

The rearrangement links TRBV5-1 to TRBJ2-2; the D gene is possibly TRBD1 (6 bases). Germline CDR1 reads SGHRS; CDR2 reads YFSETQ. The CDR3 loop spans 16 amino acids. Deletions cut 3 bases from V and 1 base from J, with 13 bases between. CDR3 coding DNA: TGCGCCAGCAGCTCGACCGGGACATTGAACACCGGGGAGCTGTTTTTT. Translated: CASSSTGTLNTGELFF.

The chain has TRBV20-1 and TRBJ2-6, with 9 bases lining up with TRBD1. Unmatched junction bases numbered 7, after V lost 0 bases and J lost 4 bases. The CDR3 spans 17 residues. The germline gives CDR1 DFQATT, CDR2 SNEGSKA (reference sequence). The CDR3 here is CSAREGQGGRGANVLTF. CDR3 bases: TGCAGTGCTAGAGAGGGACAGGGCGGCAGAGGGGCCAACGTCCTGACTTTC.

The V gene is TRBV20-1, the J gene TRBJ2-1; D not resolved. Trimming took 6 bases from V and 8 from J, leaving 14 bases between them. Germline V gene sequence: CDR1 DFQATT, CDR2 SNEGSKA (reference sequence). CDR3 length equals 12 residues. The CDR3 coding sequence is TGCAGTGCCACGGAGTCGGGCGATGAGCAGTTCTTC. Residues: CSATESGDEQFF.

The chain combines TRBV2 with TRBJ2-1; D gene uncertain. The V end lost 6 bases, the J end lost 8 bases, and 14 bases lay between the germline ends. This CDR3 spans 13 amino acids. In germline, CDR1 is SNHLY, CDR2 FYNNEI. In DNA form, the CDR3 reads TGTGCCAGCAGCGCGCCCCCTGAGCATGAGCAGTTCTTC. It translates to CASSAPPEHEQFF.

This rearrangement joins TRBV2 to TRBJ1-3; D ambiguous. CDR1 is SNHLY and CDR2 is FYNNEI in the germline V gene. The CDR3 spans 16 residues. V was cut by 4 bases and J by 0 bases, with 13 bases left in between. This CDR3 is CASSVEDPSSGNTIYF. The CDR3 DNA reads as TGTGCCAGCAGTGTTGAGGATCCAAGCTCTGGAAACACCATATATTTT.

Of note for this clonotype: The final CDR3 position lacks the conserved phenylalanine or tryptophan, pointing to a likely read error. The V gene is TRBV4-3, the J gene TRBJ2-7, with D maybe TRBD1 (6 bases). Germline assignment: CDR1 LGHNA and CDR2 YSLEER. The CDR3 length is 13 residues. Trimming took 1 base from V and 6 from J, leaving 10 bases between them. The CDR3 coding sequence is TGCGCCAGCAGCCAAGCTCTAGGGGGCGAGCAGTACCTC. Translation: CASSQALGGEQYL.